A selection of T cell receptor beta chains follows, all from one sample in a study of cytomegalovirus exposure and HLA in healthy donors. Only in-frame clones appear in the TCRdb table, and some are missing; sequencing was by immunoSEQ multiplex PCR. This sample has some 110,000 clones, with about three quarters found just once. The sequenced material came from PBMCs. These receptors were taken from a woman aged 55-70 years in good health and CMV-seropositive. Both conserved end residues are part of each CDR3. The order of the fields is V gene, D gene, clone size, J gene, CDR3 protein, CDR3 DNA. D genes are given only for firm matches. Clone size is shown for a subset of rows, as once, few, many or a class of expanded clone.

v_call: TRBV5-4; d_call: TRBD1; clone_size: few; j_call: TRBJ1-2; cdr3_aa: CASSLAQGQGSYGYTF; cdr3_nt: TGTGCCAGCAGCTTGGCTCAAGGACAGGGAAGCTATGGCTACACCTTC
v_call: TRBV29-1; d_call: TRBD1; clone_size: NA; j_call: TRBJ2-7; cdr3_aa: CSVLGTGEQYF; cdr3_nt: TGCAGCGTCCTAGGGACAGGTGAGCAGTACTTC
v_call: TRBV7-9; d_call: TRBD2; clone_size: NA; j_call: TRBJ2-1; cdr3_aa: CASSLREGLSEQFF; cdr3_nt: TGTGCCAGCAGCTTGCGGGAGGGCCTCAGTGAGCAGTTCTTC
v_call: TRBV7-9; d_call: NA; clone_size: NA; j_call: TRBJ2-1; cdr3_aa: CASSFESYNEQFF; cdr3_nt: TGTGCCAGCAGCTTCGAGAGCTACAATGAGCAGTTCTTC
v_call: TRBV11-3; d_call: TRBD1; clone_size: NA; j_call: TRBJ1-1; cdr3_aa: CASSRDRVSTEAFF; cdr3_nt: TGTGCCAGCAGCCGGGACAGGGTCTCAACTGAAGCTTTCTTT
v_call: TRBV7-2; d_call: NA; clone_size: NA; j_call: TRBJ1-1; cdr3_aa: CASSGTRNTEAFF; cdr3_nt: TGTGCCAGCTCCGGGACACGGAACACTGAAGCTTTCTTT
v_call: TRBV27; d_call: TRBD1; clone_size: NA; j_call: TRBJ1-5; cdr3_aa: CASSLSRTGPSNQPQHF; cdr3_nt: TGTGCCAGCAGTTTATCCCGGACAGGGCCAAGCAATCAGCCCCAGCATTTT
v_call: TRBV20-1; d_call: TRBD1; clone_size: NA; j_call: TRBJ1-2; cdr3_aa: CSAKTGVGYTF; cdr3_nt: TGCAGTGCAAAGACAGGGGTGGGCTACACCTTC
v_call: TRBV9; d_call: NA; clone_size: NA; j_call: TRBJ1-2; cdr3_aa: CASSVGGLEVANYGYTF; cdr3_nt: TGTGCCAGCAGCGTGGGGGGACTGGAAGTAGCTAACTATGGCTACACCTTC
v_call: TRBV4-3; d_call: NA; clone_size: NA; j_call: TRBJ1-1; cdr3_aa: CASSQDGFRGAFF; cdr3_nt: TGCGCCAGCAGCCAAGATGGGTTTCGGGGTGCTTTCTTT
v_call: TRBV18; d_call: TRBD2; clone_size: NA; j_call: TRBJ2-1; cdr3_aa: CASSPDSGSRDEQFF; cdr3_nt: TGTGCCAGCTCACCAGATAGCGGGAGTCGGGATGAGCAGTTCTTC
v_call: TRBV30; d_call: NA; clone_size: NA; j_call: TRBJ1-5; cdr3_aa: CAWSRRGQGNQPQHF; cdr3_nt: TGTGCCTGGAGTCGTCGAGGGCAGGGGAATCAGCCCCAGCATTTT
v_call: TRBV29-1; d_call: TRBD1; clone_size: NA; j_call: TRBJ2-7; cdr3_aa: CSVVTGINEQYF; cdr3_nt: TGCAGCGTTGTGACAGGGATCAACGAGCAGTACTTC
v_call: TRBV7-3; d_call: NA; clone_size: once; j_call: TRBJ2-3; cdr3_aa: CASSRSSTDTQYF; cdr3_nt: TGTGCCAGCAGCCGTTCTAGCACAGATACGCAGTATTTT
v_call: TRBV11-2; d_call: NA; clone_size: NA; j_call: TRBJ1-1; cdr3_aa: CASSSPRVAEAFF; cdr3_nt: TGTGCCAGCAGTTCCCCCAGGGTCGCTGAAGCTTTCTTT
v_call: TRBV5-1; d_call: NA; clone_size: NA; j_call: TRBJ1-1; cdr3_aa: CASSLSGRTEAFF; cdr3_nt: TGCGCCAGCAGCTTAAGTGGCCGCACTGAAGCTTTCTTT
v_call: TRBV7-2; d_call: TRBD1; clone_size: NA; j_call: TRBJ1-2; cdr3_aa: CASSPSTGRNYGYTF; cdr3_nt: TGTGCCAGCAGCCCCTCGACAGGGAGGAACTATGGCTACACCTTC
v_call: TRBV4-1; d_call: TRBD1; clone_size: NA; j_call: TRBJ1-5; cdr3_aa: CASSQGQPAPGGNQPQHF; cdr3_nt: TGCGCCAGCAGCCAGGGACAGCCGGCTCCGGGTGGCAATCAGCCCCAGCATTTT
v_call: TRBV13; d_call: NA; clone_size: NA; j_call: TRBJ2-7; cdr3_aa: CASSLGVGGEQYF; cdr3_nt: TGTGCCAGCAGCTTAGGGGTCGGGGGCGAGCAGTACTTC
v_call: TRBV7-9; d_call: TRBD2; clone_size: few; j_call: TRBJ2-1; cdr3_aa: CASSPSSGGVGEQFF; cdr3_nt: TGTGCCAGCAGCCCGTCGAGCGGGGGGGTTGGCGAGCAGTTCTTC
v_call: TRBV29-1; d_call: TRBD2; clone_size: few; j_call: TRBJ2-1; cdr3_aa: CSTTGASGATGDEQFF; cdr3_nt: TGCAGCACGACCGGGGCTAGCGGGGCCACCGGGGATGAGCAGTTCTTC
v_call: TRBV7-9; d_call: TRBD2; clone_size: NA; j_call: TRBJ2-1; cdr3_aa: CASSGAGGSSYNEQFF; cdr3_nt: TGTGCCAGCAGCGGGGCGGGAGGGAGCTCCTACAATGAGCAGTTCTTC
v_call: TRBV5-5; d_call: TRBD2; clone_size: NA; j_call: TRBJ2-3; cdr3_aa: CASSLGLAGGQTDTQYF; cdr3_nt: TGTGCCAGCAGCCTGGGACTAGCGGGGGGGCAGACAGATACGCAGTATTTT
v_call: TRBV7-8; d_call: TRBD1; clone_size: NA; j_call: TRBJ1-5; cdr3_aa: CASSRWGQGDGGNQPQHF; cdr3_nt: TGTGCCAGCAGCCGGTGGGGACAGGGAGATGGAGGCAATCAGCCCCAGCATTTT
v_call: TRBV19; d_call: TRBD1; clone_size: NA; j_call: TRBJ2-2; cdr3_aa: CASDRGLNTGELFF; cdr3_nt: TGTGCCAGCGACAGGGGACTGAACACCGGGGAGCTGTTTTTT
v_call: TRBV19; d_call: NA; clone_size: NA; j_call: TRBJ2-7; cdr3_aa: CASSISLTAYEQYF; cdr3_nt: TGTGCCAGTAGTATTTCTCTGACTGCCTACGAGCAGTACTTC
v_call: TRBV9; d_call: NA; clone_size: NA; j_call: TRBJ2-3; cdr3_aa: CASSVGVTDTQYF; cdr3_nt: TGTGCCAGCAGCGTCGGAGTCACAGATACGCAGTATTTT
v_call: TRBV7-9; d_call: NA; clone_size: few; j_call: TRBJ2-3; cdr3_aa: CASSPGGGSRTDTQYF; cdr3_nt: TGTGCCAGCAGCCCGGGCGGGGGCTCTCGTACAGATACGCAGTATTTT
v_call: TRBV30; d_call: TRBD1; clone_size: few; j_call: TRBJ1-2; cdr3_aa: CAGDRRIGYTF; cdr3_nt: TGTGCCGGGGACAGGAGGATTGGCTACACCTTC
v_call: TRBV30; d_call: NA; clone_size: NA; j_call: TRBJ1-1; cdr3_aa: CAQGRGEGAFF; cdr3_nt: TGTGCCCAAGGGAGGGGAGAAGGAGCTTTCTTT
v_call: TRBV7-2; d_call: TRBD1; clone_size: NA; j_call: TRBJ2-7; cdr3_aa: CASSQTIGTGGGEQYF; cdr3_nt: TGTGCCAGCAGCCAAACAATCGGGACAGGGGGAGGGGAGCAGTACTTC
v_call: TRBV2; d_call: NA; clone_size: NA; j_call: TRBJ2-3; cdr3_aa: CASSGLAMTDTQYF; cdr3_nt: TGTGCCAGCAGTGGGCTAGCGATGACAGATACGCAGTATTTT
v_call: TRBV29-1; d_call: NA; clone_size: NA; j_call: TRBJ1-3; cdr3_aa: CSVDPDTPGNTIYF; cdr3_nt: TGCAGCGTTGATCCGGACACACCGGGAAACACCATATATTTT
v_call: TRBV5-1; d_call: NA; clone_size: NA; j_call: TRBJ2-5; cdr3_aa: CASSSMGQGQETQYF; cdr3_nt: TGCGCCAGCAGCTCGATGGGGCAGGGCCAAGAGACCCAGTACTTC
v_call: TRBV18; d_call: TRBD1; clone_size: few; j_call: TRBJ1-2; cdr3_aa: CASSSPGQGDYGYTF; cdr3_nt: TGTGCCAGCTCGTCCCCGGGACAGGGGGACTATGGCTACACCTTC
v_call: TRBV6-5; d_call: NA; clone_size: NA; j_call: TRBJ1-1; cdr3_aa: CASSYPGGAAFF; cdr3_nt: TGTGCCAGCAGTTACCCGGGGGGGGCAGCTTTCTTT
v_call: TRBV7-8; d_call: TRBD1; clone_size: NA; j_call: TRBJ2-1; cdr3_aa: CASSFLTGTNEQFF; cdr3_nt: TGTGCCAGCAGCTTTCTGACAGGGACCAATGAGCAGTTCTTC
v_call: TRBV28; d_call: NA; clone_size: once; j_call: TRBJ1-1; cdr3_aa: CASSPSDSPSNTEAFF; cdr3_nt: TGTGCCAGCAGTCCATCAGACAGCCCATCGAACACTGAAGCTTTCTTT
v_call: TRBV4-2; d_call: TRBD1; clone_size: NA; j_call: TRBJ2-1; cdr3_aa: CASSQDLSRGINEQFF; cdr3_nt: TGTGCCAGCAGCCAAGATCTTAGCAGGGGGATAAATGAGCAGTTCTTC
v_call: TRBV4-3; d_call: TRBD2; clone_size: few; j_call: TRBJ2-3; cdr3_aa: CASSQDSGGARPDTQYF; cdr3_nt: TGCGCCAGCAGCCAAGATAGCGGGGGCGCAAGGCCAGATACGCAGTATTTT
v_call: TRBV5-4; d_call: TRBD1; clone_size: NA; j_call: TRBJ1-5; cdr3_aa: CASSLQGAFQPQHF; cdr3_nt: TGTGCCAGCAGCTTACAGGGGGCGTTTCAGCCCCAGCATTTT
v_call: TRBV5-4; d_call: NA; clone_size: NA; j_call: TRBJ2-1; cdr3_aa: CASSLEEGREKFF; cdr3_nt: TGTGCCAGCAGCTTGGAAGAGGGAAGGGAGAAGTTCTTC
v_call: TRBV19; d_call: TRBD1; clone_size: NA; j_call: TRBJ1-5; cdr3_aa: CASSIRTGGNQPQHF; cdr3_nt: TGTGCCAGTAGTATCCGGACAGGAGGCAATCAGCCCCAGCATTTT
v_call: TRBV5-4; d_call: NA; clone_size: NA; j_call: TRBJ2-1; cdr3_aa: CASSFPVGAHEQFF; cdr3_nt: TGTGCCAGCAGCTTCCCAGTAGGGGCCCATGAGCAGTTCTTC
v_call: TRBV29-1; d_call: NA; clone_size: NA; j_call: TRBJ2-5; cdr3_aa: CSVEGSGKETQYF; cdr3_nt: TGCAGCGTTGAAGGTAGCGGAAAAGAGACCCAGTACTTC
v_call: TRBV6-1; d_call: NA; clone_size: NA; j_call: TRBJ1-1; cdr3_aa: CAGTRGLNTEAFF; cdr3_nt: TGTGCCGGAACAAGGGGCTTGAACACTGAAGCTTTCTTT
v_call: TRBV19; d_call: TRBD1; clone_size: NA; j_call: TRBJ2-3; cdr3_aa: CASSLTGGDSTDTQYF; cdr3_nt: TGTGCCAGTAGCCTAACAGGGGGCGATAGCACAGATACGCAGTATTTT
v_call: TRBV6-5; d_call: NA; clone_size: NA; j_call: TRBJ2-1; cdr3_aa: CASSYSGGREQFF; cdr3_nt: TGTGCCAGCAGTTACTCGGGGGGTCGCGAGCAGTTCTTC
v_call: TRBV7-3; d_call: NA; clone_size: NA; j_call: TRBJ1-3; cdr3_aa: CASSLENGLHGGNTIYF; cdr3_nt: TGTGCCAGCAGCTTAGAAAACGGGTTGCATGGTGGAAACACCATATATTTT
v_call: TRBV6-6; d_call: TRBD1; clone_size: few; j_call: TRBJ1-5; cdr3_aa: CASGSSTNRGTQPQHF; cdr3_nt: TGTGCCAGCGGCTCTTCTACGAACAGGGGGACTCAGCCCCAGCATTTT
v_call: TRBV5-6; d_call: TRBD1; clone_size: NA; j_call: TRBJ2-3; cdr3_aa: CASSLGLTGSTDTQYF; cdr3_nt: TGTGCCAGCAGCTTGGGGCTGACAGGGTCCACAGATACGCAGTATTTT
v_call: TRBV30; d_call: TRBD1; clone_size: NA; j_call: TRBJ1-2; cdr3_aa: CAWGSGDRLNGYTF; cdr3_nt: TGTGCCTGGGGGTCGGGGGACAGGCTTAATGGCTACACCTTC
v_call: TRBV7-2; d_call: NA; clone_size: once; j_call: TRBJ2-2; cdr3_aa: CASSLGLNTGELFF; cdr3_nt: TGTGCCAGCAGCTTAGGGCTTAACACCGGGGAGCTGTTTTTT
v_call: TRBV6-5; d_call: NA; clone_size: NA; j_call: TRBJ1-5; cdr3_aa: CASRDTLNQPQHF; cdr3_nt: TGTGCCAGCCGGGACACTCTCAATCAGCCCCAGCATTTT